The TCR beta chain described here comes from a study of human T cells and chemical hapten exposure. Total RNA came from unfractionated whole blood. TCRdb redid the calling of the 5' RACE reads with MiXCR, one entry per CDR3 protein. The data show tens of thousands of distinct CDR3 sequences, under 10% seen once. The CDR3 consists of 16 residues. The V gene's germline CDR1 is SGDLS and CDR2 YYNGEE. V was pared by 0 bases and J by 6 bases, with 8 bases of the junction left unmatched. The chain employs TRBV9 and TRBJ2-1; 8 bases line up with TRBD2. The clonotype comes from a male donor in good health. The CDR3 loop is CASSVDPGGPINEQFF. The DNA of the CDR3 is TGTGCCAGCAGCGTAGACCCGGGAGGGCCGATCAATGAGCAGTTCTTC.